Below, one T cell receptor (beta chain) is given with its context. From germline, CDR1 is LGHNA and CDR2 YSLEER. CDR3 size: 16 residues. The ends lost 2 bases at V and 2 bases at J; junction bases unmatched: 4. At the deep level, the assay was run. The data were produced by immunoSEQ multiplex PCR, yet TCRdb's version contains in-frame clones alone and is incomplete. The sample consists of 2 million to 2.5 million clones, approximately 94% of them appearing once. The data originate from a study of shared clonotypes between healthy human individuals. The V gene is TRBV4-3, the J gene TRBJ2-1; 9 nucleotides agree with TRBD2. Specimen: naive CD4+ T cells sorted from blood. Subset in this sample: CD45RA+ positively selected. The receptor's source is a young man in good health. The CDR3 DNA follows: TGCGCCAGCAGCCAACTAGCGGGGATCACCTACAATGAGCAGTTCTTC. This gives the protein CASSQLAGITYNEQFF.